The 30 T cell receptor beta chains listed next were all sequenced from one sample in a study of shared clonotypes between healthy human individuals. TCRdb keeps only in-frame clones here, not all; method: immunoSEQ multiplex PCR. This table holds about 2.2 million clones, approximately 94% found once. Naive CD8 isolation took CD45RO-negative cells positively selected for CCR7 and excluded terminally differentiated effector memory CD45RA+ cells. Specimen: naive CD8+ T cells from PBMCs. The receptors derive from a man aged 18-30 years in good health. Some clones in this sample may be carry-over from other donors' samples.

This chain uses TRBV7-3 with TRBJ2-1; D is possibly TRBD2 (5 bases). Trimming shortened V by 0 bases and J by 8 bases, and 14 bases separated the two germline ends. CDR1 is SGHTA, CDR2 FQGTGA, per germline. The CDR3 loop spans 15 amino acids. The CDR3 region is CASSLTSLGSDEQFF. Written as DNA, the CDR3 is TGTGCCAGCAGCTTAACGAGCTTGGGTAGCGATGAGCAGTTCTTC.

The chain uses TRBV27 and TRBJ1-1; 7 nucleotides line up with TRBD1. Germline CDR1 is MNHEY and CDR2 is SMNVEV (reference sequence). The trim removed 5 bases at V and 4 bases at J, leaving 7 bases unmatched. This CDR3 has 14 amino acids. CDR3 in amino acids: CASSAQGVSTEAFF. CDR3 bases: TGTGCCAGCAGTGCCCAGGGGGTAAGCACTGAAGCTTTCTTT.

This rearrangement joins TRBV11-2 to TRBJ1-2; D is unclear. The germline gives CDR1 SGHAT, CDR2 FQNNGV. The CDR3 is made up of 11 amino acids. V lost 5 bases and J lost 6, with 7 bases in between. The CDR3 DNA follows: TGTGCCAGCAGCCACACGGATGGCTACACCTTC. This sequence encodes CASSHTDGYTF.

The chain carries TRBV4-1 and TRBJ2-3, with a tentative D call TRBD2 (5 bases). V lost 0 bases, J lost 11 bases, and 21 bases lay in between. Germline V gene lookup returns CDR1 MGHRA and CDR2 YSYEKL. The CDR3 length is 16 residues. CDR3 protein: CASSQDFRTPTWVQYF. The CDR3 coding sequence is TGCGCCAGCAGCCAAGACTTCAGGACTCCGACCTGGGTGCAGTATTTT.

This chain uses TRBV5-1 with TRBJ2-1; 11 nucleotides line up with TRBD1. Losses at the gene ends were 2 bases for V and 7 bases for J; bases not matched to a gene: 14. Germline CDR1 reads SGHRS; CDR2 reads YFSETQ. This CDR3 spans 18 amino acids. As DNA, the CDR3 is TGCGCCAGCAGCTTTAGGACAGGGGGCTACCGAGGGGAGAATGAGCAGTTCTTC. This translates into CASSFRTGGYRGENEQFF.

This clone has a handful of counts. The gene calls are TRBV12-5 and TRBJ2-5; D uncertain. V was pared by 6 bases and J by 0 bases, with 8 bases between. The CDR3 has 13 residues. Germline V gives CDR1 LGHNT, CDR2 FRNRAP. The CDR3 sequence is CASGDRNQETQYF. The CDR3, as DNA: TGTGCTAGTGGGGATCGGAACCAAGAGACCCAGTACTTC.

The chain combines TRBV27 with TRBJ2-1; 12 positions match TRBD2. V was pared by 10 bases and J by 9 bases, with 10 bases of the junction left unmatched. CDR1 is MNHEY and CDR2 is SMNVEV in the germline V gene (reference sequence). This CDR3 region has 14 residues. The CDR3 loop is CATGLAGGRGEQFF. The CDR3 DNA follows: TGTGCCACCGGGCTAGCGGGAGGGCGCGGTGAGCAGTTCTTC.

The V call is TRBV4-2, the J call TRBJ2-7; D is unclear. Germline CDR1 reads LGHNA; CDR2 reads YNFKEQ. The CDR3 is 14 amino acids. The V gene lost 3 bases and the J gene lost 2 bases, with 11 bases spanning the gap. CDR3 sequence: CASSHSAVTYEQYF. CDR3 DNA: TGTGCCAGCAGCCACAGTGCCGTAACCTACGAGCAGTACTTC.

This clone came up a few times. V gene TRBV5-4 combines with J gene TRBJ2-7; D ambiguous. The length of the CDR3 is 12 residues. CDR1 and CDR2 (germline): SGHNT, YYREEE (reference sequence). V lost 1 base, J lost 4 bases, and 6 bases lay in between. CDR3 in amino acids: CASSLFGYEQYF. The CDR3 coding sequence is TGTGCCAGCAGCTTGTTCGGTTACGAGCAGTACTTC.

The chain employs TRBV11-2 and TRBJ2-1; perhaps D is TRBD1 or TRBD2 (6 bases each). The CDR3 has 16 amino acids. CDR1 and CDR2 (germline): SGHAT, FQNNGV. V was cut by 1 base and J by 3 bases, with 13 bases left in between. The CDR3 spells CASSLVWGALYNEQFF. CDR3 bases: TGTGCCAGCAGCTTAGTTTGGGGGGCCCTCTACAATGAGCAGTTCTTC.

The rearrangement uses TRBV11-2 and TRBJ2-7; D remains unclear. The CDR3 is 15 amino acids. Germline assignment: CDR1 SGHAT and CDR2 FQNNGV. The V end was cut by 7 bases, the J end by 0 bases, with 16 bases between. CDR3 loop: CASTSWAVSSYEQYF. As DNA, the CDR3 is TGTGCCAGCACCTCTTGGGCGGTCAGCTCCTACGAGCAGTACTTC. Based on the CDR3 plus reference TRBV11-2 and TRBJ2-7, the full variable domain is EAGVAQSPRYKIIEKRQSVAFWCNPISGHATLYWYQQILGQGPKLLIQFQNNGVVDDSQLPKDRFSAERLKGVDSTLKIQPAKLEDSAVYLCASTSWAVSSYEQYFGPGTRLTVT.

The V and J genes are TRBV29-1 and TRBJ2-1; TRBD2 is a possible D gene (6 bases). The V gene lost 5 bases and the J gene lost 8 bases, with 28 bases spanning the gap. The CDR3 runs 17 residues. The germline V gene has CDR1 SQVTM and CDR2 ANQGSEA. This chain's CDR3 is CSVICTDRGYLRDEQFF. CDR3 DNA: TGCAGCGTTATTTGTACGGATCGGGGGTACCTGCGAGATGAGCAGTTCTTC.

Concerning this clone itself: Other DNA sequences from this sample encode an identical CDR3 as well. The J gene is TRBJ2-1, the V gene TRBV11-2; 7 bases line up with TRBD2. The CDR3 extends over 14 amino acids. Germline V CDR1 and CDR2: SGHAT, FQNNGV. V was pared by 2 bases and J by 4 bases, with 2 bases of the junction left unmatched. CDR3: CASSLSSGYNEQFF. As DNA, the CDR3 is TGTGCCAGCAGCTTATCTAGCGGTTACAATGAGCAGTTCTTC. The full variable domain, its missing parts supplied by reference TRBV11-2 and TRBJ2-1, is EAGVAQSPRYKIIEKRQSVAFWCNPISGHATLYWYQQILGQGPKLLIQFQNNGVVDDSQLPKDRFSAERLKGVDSTLKIQPAKLEDSAVYLCASSLSSGYNEQFFGPGTRLTVL.

J is TRBJ2-7 and V is TRBV19; D might be TRBD1 (6 bases). This CDR3 is 16 amino acids long. Germline CDR1 reads LNHDA; CDR2 reads SQIVND (reference sequence). Trimming removed 2 bases from V and 7 bases from J, with 21 bases in between. In DNA, the CDR3 is TGTGCCAGTAGTATAAGTCGTACAGGGTTCGCTGGTGAGCAGTACTTC. Encoded protein: CASSISRTGFAGEQYF.

This clone was seen just once. The V gene is TRBV5-4, the J gene TRBJ2-1, with 10 bases that match TRBD1. This CDR3 region has 14 residues. Germline CDR1 SGHNT, CDR2 YYREEE (reference sequence). The V gene end was trimmed by 4 bases and the J gene end by 6 bases; junction bases not matched to a gene: 4. As DNA, the CDR3 is TGTGCCAGCAGCACCGGGACAGGGGTCAATGAGCAGTTCTTC. It yields the protein CASSTGTGVNEQFF.

The chain recombines TRBV7-9 with TRBJ2-1; 8 bases agree with TRBD2. The V gene's germline CDR1 is SEHNR and CDR2 FQNEAQ (reference sequence). The ends lost 3 bases at V and 15 bases at J; junction bases unmatched: 16. The CDR3 totals 15 residues. The CDR3 loop is CASSFSLGLVDLGFF. DNA of the CDR3: TGTGCCAGCAGCTTCAGTTTGGGACTAGTAGATCTCGGGTTCTTC.

The chain uses TRBV28 and TRBJ2-7, with 11 bases fitting TRBD2. This CDR3 has 16 residues. The V and J ends lost 1 base and 3 bases, in that order; junction bases with no gene match: 5. Looked up from germline, CDR1 is MDHEN and CDR2 is SYDVKM. CDR3 amino acids: CASSLSGLAENYEQYF. The CDR3 DNA reads TGTGCCAGCAGTTTATCGGGACTAGCGGAGAACTACGAGCAGTACTTC. Drawing the rest from reference TRBV28 and TRBJ2-7, the complete variable domain is DVKVTQSSRYLVKRTGEKVFLECVQDMDHENMFWYRQDPGLGLRLIYFSYDVKMKEKGDIPEGYSVSREKKERFSLILESASTNQTSMYLCASSLSGLAENYEQYFGPGTRLTVT.

The count of this clone is one. This chain joins TRBV19 and TRBJ1-2; 7 bases are a match to TRBD1. This CDR3 has 15 amino acids. Germline trimming cut 4 bases from V and 5 bases from J; bases unmatched to any gene: 10. CDR1 LNHDA and CDR2 SQIVND come from the germline V gene (reference sequence). The CDR3 loop reads CASSRPLRGWYGYTF. DNA for the CDR3: TGTGCCAGTAGTAGACCCCTCAGGGGGTGGTATGGCTACACCTTC.

This clone was observed once. This chain joins TRBV4-1 and TRBJ1-1, with D unclear. The germline V gene encodes CDR1 MGHRA and CDR2 YSYEKL. The germline V and J ends were trimmed by 1 base and 6 bases, with 12 bases remaining between them. CDR3 length: 14 residues. The CDR3 spells CASSQVEGVAEAFF. The DNA of the CDR3 is TGCGCCAGCAGCCAAGTGGAAGGAGTAGCTGAAGCTTTCTTT.

This chain uses TRBV9 with TRBJ2-2; no definite D call. V was clipped by 3 bases and J by 7 bases, with 16 bases between them. CDR3 length: 15 residues. CDR1 is SGDLS and CDR2 is YYNGEE in the germline V gene. CDR3: CASSGRIGPNGELFF. The CDR3 DNA reads TGTGCCAGCAGCGGTCGCATCGGTCCAAACGGGGAGCTGTTTTTT.

The chain combines TRBV9 with TRBJ2-6; unclear D gene. Trimming pared 0 bases from V and 11 bases from J, leaving 6 bases between. The CDR3 is made up of 12 amino acids. The germline CDR1 and CDR2 sequences are SGDLS and YYNGEE. CDR3 loop: CASSVEGDVLTF. The CDR3, as DNA: TGTGCCAGCAGCGTAGAAGGCGACGTCCTGACTTTC. The full variable domain, its missing parts supplied by reference TRBV9 and TRBJ2-6, is DSGVTQTPKHLITATGQRVTLRCSPRSGDLSVYWYQQSLDQGLQFLIQYYNGEERAKGNILERFSAQQFPDLHSELNLSSLELGDSALYFCASSVEGDVLTFGAGSRLTVL.

The V call is TRBV7-9, the J call TRBJ2-7; the match to TRBD2 covers 14 bases. V lost 6 bases and J lost 5; bases outside the gene matches: 12. This CDR3 has 17 residues. CDR1 is SEHNR and CDR2 is FQNEAQ in the germline V gene (reference sequence). CDR3 protein: CASRAGLAGGTVDEQYF. DNA for the CDR3: TGTGCCAGCAGAGCCGGACTAGCGGGAGGCACGGTGGACGAGCAGTACTTC.

This chain connects TRBV28 to TRBJ1-2; D remains unclear. Germline V gene sequence: CDR1 MDHEN, CDR2 SYDVKM. Between the trimmed V and J ends, which lost 6 bases and 4 bases, there was a span of 6 bases. This CDR3 has 11 residues. The CDR3 sequence is CASRSVYGYTF. The CDR3 DNA reads TGTGCCAGCAGGAGCGTCTATGGCTACACCTTC.

This clone was detected only once. The chain employs TRBV29-1 and TRBJ1-2; no firm D call. V shed 6 bases and J shed 6 bases, with 26 bases lying between them. This CDR3 spans 16 amino acids. CDR1 and CDR2 (germline): SQVTM, ANQGSEA. The CDR3 reads CSVLKIRGTMFDGYTF. The CDR3 region has the DNA TGCAGCGTGTTGAAGATCAGAGGAACGATGTTCGATGGCTACACCTTC.

The chain employs TRBV10-3 and TRBJ1-1; TRBD1 matches at 7 bases. Germline V gene lookup returns CDR1 ENHRY and CDR2 SYGVKD. The V gene end was trimmed by 8 bases and the J gene end by 1 base; junction bases not matched to a gene: 4. This CDR3 contains 13 residues. This CDR3 reads CAIQRQGNTEAFF. The CDR3 nucleotides are TGTGCCATCCAGAGACAGGGGAACACTGAAGCTTTCTTT.

The rearrangement joins TRBV4-1 to TRBJ1-1; TRBD1 might be the D (5 bases). This CDR3 comprises 14 residues. From germline, CDR1 is MGHRA and CDR2 YSYEKL. V lost 4 bases to trimming and J lost 2 bases, with 11 bases between them. CDR3: CASSPDRRNTEAFF. DNA for the CDR3: TGCGCCAGCAGCCCCGACAGACGAAACACTGAAGCTTTCTTT.

The rearrangement uses TRBV7-3 and TRBJ1-1, with D unresolved. Germline-derived CDR1 and CDR2 are SGHTA and FQGTGA. V was trimmed by 5 bases and J by 3 bases, leaving 16 bases between them. The CDR3 is 15 residues long. The CDR3 coding sequence is TGTGCCAGCAGCCAAGGTGGATATCGGGACACTGAAGCTTTCTTT. Translated: CASSQGGYRDTEAFF. Full variable domain (missing parts from reference TRBV7-3 and TRBJ1-1): GAGVSQTPSNKVTEKGKYVELRCDPISGHTALYWYRQSLGQGPEFLIYFQGTGAADDSGLPNDRFFAVRPEGSVSTLKIQRTERGDSAVYLCASSQGGYRDTEAFFGQGTRLTVV.

The chain joins TRBV18 to TRBJ2-6; D is possibly TRBD2 (5 bases). CDR3 length: 16 residues. Germline lookup yields CDR1 KGHSH and CDR2 LQKENI. Trimming took 3 bases from V and 4 from J, leaving 13 bases between them. In DNA, the CDR3 is TGTGCCAGCTCACCCGAGAGGGTAGTGGGGGCCAACGTCCTGACTTTC. Translated: CASSPERVVGANVLTF.

This chain uses TRBV7-9 with TRBJ1-2; the match to TRBD1 covers 10 bases. The CDR3 is 14 residues long. J was trimmed by 7 bases and V by 4 bases; bases with no gene match: 6. Germline CDR1 reads SEHNR; CDR2 reads FQNEAQ (reference sequence). The CDR3 nucleotides are TGTGCCAGCAGCTCCCTGGGACAGGGGTTTGGCTACACCTTC. This translates into CASSSLGQGFGYTF.

This chain connects TRBV5-1 to TRBJ1-4, with 11 bases fitting TRBD1. V was pared by 4 bases and J by 3 bases, with 5 bases of the junction left unmatched. CDR3 length equals 16 residues. Germline CDR1 reads SGHRS; CDR2 reads YFSETQ. Written as DNA, the CDR3 is TGCGCCAGCAGCCCAGGACAGGGGGCAGCTAATGAAAAACTGTTTTTT. Encoded protein: CASSPGQGAANEKLFF.